Listed below are T cell receptor beta chains from one sample, sequenced in a study of long-term antiretroviral therapy in people with HIV. Produced via immunoSEQ multiplex PCR; TCRdb's table is partial and in-frame only. The sample lists about 35,000 clones, about four fifths occurring once. The input for sequencing was unsorted PBMCs, taken 3 years after starting antiretroviral therapy. These receptors came from a man over 45 with HIV. Both conserved end residues are part of each CDR3. The D gene is left open where the match is weak. Size tells how often a clone was seen (once, few, many) or the class of an expanded clone, and some rows leave it out.

abundance	d_gene	v_gene	j_gene	CDR3aa	CDR3nt
-	-	TRBV23-1	TRBJ2-5	CASSQSKVYQETQYF	TGCGCCAGCAGTCAATCGAAAGTGTACCAAGAGACCCAGTACTTC
-	-	TRBV6-5	TRBJ1-1	CASKGKDKNTEAFF	TGTGCCAGCAAGGGAAAGGACAAGAACACTGAAGCTTTCTTT
few	-	TRBV6-5	TRBJ1-2	CASRLLTLPYGYTF	TGTGCCAGCAGACTTCTGACATTGCCCTACGGCTACACCTTC
few	-	TRBV6-1	TRBJ1-5	CASRGRRDQPQHF	TGTGCCAGCAGAGGGCGGAGGGATCAGCCCCAGCATTTT
-	TRBD2	TRBV5-4	TRBJ2-3	CASSVGLAGARTDTQYF	TGTGCCAGCAGCGTCGGACTAGCGGGAGCTAGAACAGATACGCAGTATTTT
-	-	TRBV10-3	TRBJ1-1	CAISVDTEAFF	TGTGCCATCAGCGTCGACACTGAAGCTTTCTTT
-	-	TRBV5-1	TRBJ1-5	CASSFNPTADQPQHF	TGCGCCAGCAGCTTCAACCCGACAGCAGATCAGCCCCAGCATTTT
once	TRBD2	TRBV7-2	TRBJ2-1	CASSLGLATNEQFF	TGTGCCAGCAGCTTAGGACTAGCGACCAATGAGCAGTTCTTC
-	TRBD1	TRBV29-1	TRBJ1-2	CSASPGTGSYGYTF	TGCAGCGCTAGTCCCGGGACAGGTTCCTATGGCTACACCTTC
-	-	TRBV13	TRBJ1-1	CASSSYRTTGTEAFF	TGTGCCAGCAGCAGTTACAGGACAACGGGCACTGAAGCTTTCTTT
-	-	TRBV7-2	TRBJ2-7	CASSPSIGATYEQYF	TGTGCCAGCAGCCCTAGCATAGGGGCCACCTACGAGCAGTACTTC
-	-	TRBV5-1	TRBJ2-7	CASSLGRYEQYF	TGCGCCAGCAGCCTCGGACGCTACGAGCAGTACTTC
-	TRBD1	TRBV7-9	TRBJ2-2	CASSPLTGETGELFF	TGTGCCAGCAGCCCCCTGACAGGGGAGACCGGGGAGCTGTTTTTT
-	TRBD1	TRBV19	TRBJ2-7	CASSSTGGTYEQYF	TGTGCCAGTAGTTCCACAGGGGGAACCTACGAGCAGTACTTC
-	-	TRBV13	TRBJ1-3	CASSGRGVRGNTIYF	TGTGCCAGCAGCGGTAGGGGTGTGAGAGGAAACACCATATATTTT
few	-	TRBV9	TRBJ1-2	CASSASGHNYGYTF	TGTGCCAGCAGCGCATCGGGACACAACTATGGCTACACCTTC
once	TRBD1	TRBV30	TRBJ1-1	CAWTKLGQVGTGEAFF	TGTGCCTGGACCAAACTCGGACAGGTGGGAACAGGTGAAGCTTTCTTT
-	-	TRBV19	TRBJ2-7	CASSIAAPSSYEQYF	TGTGCCAGTAGTATAGCGGCACCAAGCTCCTACGAGCAGTACTTC
-	-	TRBV28	TRBJ1-4	CASFEGEKLFF	TGTGCCAGCTTTGAGGGTGAAAAACTGTTTTTT
-	-	TRBV5-5	TRBJ2-5	CASSFQRTLVTQYF	TGTGCCAGCAGCTTTCAAAGGACACTTGTAACCCAGTACTTC
-	-	TRBV19	TRBJ1-2	CASSINGDYGYTF	TGTGCCAGTAGTATCAACGGGGACTATGGCTACACCTTC
-	TRBD1	TRBV28	TRBJ2-5	CASSYYRGIGETQYF	TGTGCCAGCAGTTACTACAGGGGGATAGGAGAGACCCAGTACTTC
-	-	TRBV6-5	TRBJ1-2	CASRAFSWRDYGYTF	TGTGCCAGCAGGGCGTTTTCCTGGCGGGACTATGGCTACACCTTC
-	-	TRBV19	TRBJ2-1	CASRTAYNEQFF	TGTGCCAGTAGAACTGCTTACAATGAGCAGTTCTTC
-	-	TRBV7-9	TRBJ2-7	CASSLVGDEQYF	TGTGCCAGCAGCTTAGTAGGGGACGAGCAGTACTTC
-	-	TRBV7-2	TRBJ2-3	CASSLGRRGTDTQYF	TGTGCCAGCAGCTTAGGTAGGAGGGGCACAGATACGCAGTATTTT
-	-	TRBV27	TRBJ1-1	CASSPPKGRATEAFF	TGTGCCAGCAGTCCACCGAAGGGTAGGGCCACTGAAGCTTTCTTT
-	-	TRBV18	TRBJ1-5	CASSPAGEQPQHF	TGTGCCAGCTCACCAGCAGGGGAACAGCCCCAGCATTTT